A selection of T cell receptor beta chains follows, all from one sample in a study of shared clonotypes between healthy human individuals. Data came from immunoSEQ multiplex PCR; TCRdb stores just in-frame clones and leaves some out. The data show about a million clones, 60% to 85% seen once. Sequenced material: memory CD4+ T cells from PBMCs. Receptors were obtained from a man aged 18 to 30 in good health. Some clones in this sample may be carry-over from other donors' samples. The CDR3 runs from the conserved cysteine through the conserved F or W. The D gene is left open where the match is weak. Clone size is not always given. Where it is, it says once, few, many or a class for expanded clones.

clone_size | j_call | v_call | d_call | cdr3_aa | cdr3_nt
NA | TRBJ2-2 | TRBV5-1 | NA | CASGPGLMQTNTGELFF | TGCGCCAGCGGTCCCGGTCTTATGCAGACGAACACCGGGGAGCTGTTTTTT
NA | TRBJ2-5 | TRBV11-2 | TRBD2 | CASSLVPSGMPVGGTQYF | TGTGCCAGCAGCTTAGTCCCTAGCGGGATGCCCGTTGGTGGGACCCAGTACTTC
NA | TRBJ2-7 | TRBV5-1 | TRBD1 | CASRGLRDRGIIEQYF | TGCGCCAGCAGAGGACTCCGGGACAGGGGAATTATAGAGCAGTACTTC
once | TRBJ2-5 | TRBV2 | NA | CASAGIQETQYF | TGTGCCAGCGCCGGGATCCAAGAGACCCAGTACTTC
NA | TRBJ2-5 | TRBV10-2 | NA | CASREGGQPQETQYF | TGCGCCAGCAGGGAAGGGGGGCAACCACAAGAGACCCAGTACTTC
NA | TRBJ2-7 | TRBV10-3 | NA | CAISESLTEQYF | TGTGCCATCAGTGAGTCGTTAACGGAGCAGTACTTC
few | TRBJ1-2 | TRBV11-2 | NA | CASRRTGTGNYGYTF | TGTGCCAGCAGACGCACCGGGACGGGAAACTATGGCTACACCTTC
once | TRBJ2-3 | TRBV5-1 | NA | CASSLFRGDPLTDTQYF | TGCGCCAGCAGCTTGTTCAGGGGCGACCCACTCACAGATACGCAGTATTTT
NA | TRBJ1-3 | TRBV19 | NA | CASTLRSSGNTIYF | TGTGCCAGTACCCTCCGGTCGTCTGGAAACACCATATATTTT
NA | TRBJ1-1 | TRBV6-1 | NA | CASSGEQSWNTEAFF | TGTGCCAGCAGTGGAGAACAGAGTTGGAACACTGAAGCTTTCTTT
NA | TRBJ1-1 | TRBV6-5 | NA | CASSRGLNTEAFF | TGTGCCAGCAGTCGAGGGTTGAACACTGAAGCTTTCTTT
few | TRBJ1-5 | TRBV11-2 | NA | CASSQSLGQPQHF | TGTGCCAGCAGCCAGAGTCTGGGTCAGCCCCAGCATTTT
NA | TRBJ1-4 | TRBV11-1 | NA | CASSPGPQANEKLFF | TGTGCCAGCAGCCCGGGACCTCAAGCTAATGAAAAACTGTTTTTT
NA | TRBJ2-1 | TRBV5-1 | NA | CASSWGLAASEQFF | TGCGCCAGCAGCTGGGGGTTAGCGGCCTCGGAGCAGTTCTTC